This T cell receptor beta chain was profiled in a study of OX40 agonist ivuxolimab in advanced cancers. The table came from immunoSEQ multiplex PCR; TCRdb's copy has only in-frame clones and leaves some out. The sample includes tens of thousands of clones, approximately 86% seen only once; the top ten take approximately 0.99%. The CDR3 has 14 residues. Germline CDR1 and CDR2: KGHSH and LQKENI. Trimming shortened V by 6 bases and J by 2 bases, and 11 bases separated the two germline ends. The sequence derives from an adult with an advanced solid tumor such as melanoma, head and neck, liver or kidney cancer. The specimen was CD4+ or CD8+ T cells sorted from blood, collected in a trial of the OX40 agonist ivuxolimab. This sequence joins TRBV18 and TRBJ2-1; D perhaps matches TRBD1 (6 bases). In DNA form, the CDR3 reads TGTGCCAGCTCCGACAGGCAGACCTACAATGAGCAGTTCTTC. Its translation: CASSDRQTYNEQFF.